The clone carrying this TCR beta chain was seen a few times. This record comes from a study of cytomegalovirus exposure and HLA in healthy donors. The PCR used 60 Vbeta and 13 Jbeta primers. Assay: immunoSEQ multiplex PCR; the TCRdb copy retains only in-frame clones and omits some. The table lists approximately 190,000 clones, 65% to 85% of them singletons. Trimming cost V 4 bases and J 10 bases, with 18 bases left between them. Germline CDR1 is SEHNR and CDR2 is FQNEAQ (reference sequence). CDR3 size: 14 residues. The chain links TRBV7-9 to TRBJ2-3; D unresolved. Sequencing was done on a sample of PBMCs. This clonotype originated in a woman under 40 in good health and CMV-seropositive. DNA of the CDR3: TGTGCCAGCAGCTCCATAGGCGGCCTAGTTGCGCAGTATTTT. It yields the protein CASSSIGGLVAQYF.